The 15 T cell receptor beta chains listed next were all sequenced from one sample in a study of early T cells in non-severe SARS-CoV-2 infection. TCRdb reanalysed the 5' RACE reads using MiXCR and keeps one entry per CDR3 protein. The sample lists some 82,000 distinct CDR3 sequences, over 5% seen once, with roughly 7.8% in the top ten. Material: whole blood. The source of these receptors is an adult who was a healthcare worker with PCR-confirmed SARS-CoV-2 infection or an uninfected control (not recorded which).

This chain connects TRBV7-8 to TRBJ2-1; no reliable D call. V was shortened by 4 bases and J by 6 bases, with 16 bases between the two germline ends. The length of the CDR3 is 15 residues. Germline CDR1 reads SGHVS; CDR2 reads FQNEAQ. CDR3 sequence reads: CASSYEEIIVNEQFF. The CDR3 coding sequence is TGTGCCAGCAGCTACGAGGAGATAATAGTCAATGAGCAGTTCTTC.

This clonotype was recorded at least ten times. CDR3 loop: CASSENSGGAFEQFF. DNA of the CDR3: TGTGCCAGCAGTGAAAACAGCGGGGGGGCCTTTGAGCAGTTCTTC. The chain is built from TRBV2 and TRBJ2-1, with 10 bases lining up with TRBD2. Trimming cost V 2 bases and J 9 bases; bases outside gene matches: 7. Germline-derived CDR1 and CDR2 are SNHLY and FYNNEI. The CDR3 loop spans 15 amino acids.

This clonotype was seen repeatedly, ten times or more. The rearrangement uses TRBV7-9 and TRBJ2-1; D not certain. The germline CDR1 and CDR2 sequences are SEHNR and FQNEAQ (reference sequence). Trimming removed 5 bases from V and 8 bases from J, with 10 bases in between. The CDR3 extends over 12 amino acids. In DNA, the CDR3 is TGTGCCAGCAGCCCCCGAAGTCATGAGCAGTTCTTC. It translates to CASSPRSHEQFF.

This chain uses TRBV11-2 with TRBJ2-7, with no clear D. Germline CDR1 is SGHAT and CDR2 is FQNNGV. The V end lost 2 bases, the J end lost 3 bases, and 2 bases lay between the germline ends. The CDR3 totals 11 residues. The CDR3 loop is CASSLYYEQYF. In DNA form, the CDR3 reads TGTGCCAGCAGCTTATACTACGAGCAGTACTTC.

Ten or more counts support this clonotype. The V and J genes are TRBV12-3 or TRBV12-4 and TRBJ2-2, with TRBD2 matching over 9 bases. This CDR3 comprises 16 residues. V shed 5 bases and J 5 bases; nucleotides not matched to a gene: 9. The CDR3, as DNA: TGTGCCAGCAGTCCCATTAGCGGGAGTAGAACCGGGGAGCTGTTTTTT. It yields the protein CASSPISGSRTGELFF.

In its sample, this clonotype was seen a few times. V is TRBV18 and J is TRBJ1-2; unclear D gene. Germline CDR1 and CDR2: KGHSH and LQKENI. V was pared by 4 bases and J by 6 bases, with 9 bases between. The CDR3 spans 12 residues. The CDR3 protein is CASSRSEDGYTF. The CDR3 DNA follows: TGTGCCAGCTCACGGAGTGAGGATGGCTACACCTTC.

The CDR3 loop is CASSPQGQGYVPLHF. In nucleotides, the CDR3 is TGTGCCAGCTCACCACAAGGACAGGGTTATGTTCCCCTCCACTTT. V is TRBV18 and J is TRBJ1-6, with 8 bases identical to TRBD1. Trimming at V came to 1 base and at J to 13 bases, leaving 9 bases not matched to a gene. The CDR3 consists of 15 residues. CDR1 is KGHSH, CDR2 LQKENI, per germline.

Many counts were recorded for this clonotype. V and J are TRBV5-6 and TRBJ2-7, with D possibly matching TRBD1 (6 bases). The germline V and J ends were trimmed by 4 bases and 4 bases, with 18 bases remaining between them. The germline gives CDR1 SGHDT, CDR2 YYEEEE. CDR3 length equals 15 residues. The CDR3 sequence: CASSATGNIPYEQYF. The CDR3 nucleotides are TGTGCCAGCAGCGCAACAGGGAACATCCCGTACGAGCAGTACTTC. Full variable domain (outside the CDR3, taken from reference TRBV5-6 and TRBJ2-7): DAGVTQSPTHLIKTRGQQVTLRCSPKSGHDTVSWYQQALGQGPQFIFQYYEEEERQRGNFPDRFSGHQFPNYSSELNVNALLLGDSALYLCASSATGNIPYEQYFGPGTRLTVT.

The chain is built from TRBV11-2 and TRBJ1-4, with D possibly matching TRBD1 (5 bases). Trimming took off 4 bases at V and 11 bases at J, with 17 bases between the two ends. CDR3 length: 14 amino acids. Germline values: CDR1 SGHAT, CDR2 FQNNGV. The chain's CDR3 is CASSSRAGIWKLFF. CDR3 sequence (DNA): TGTGCCAGCAGCTCCAGGGCAGGGATCTGGAAACTGTTTTTT.

The sample holds many counts of this clonotype. This chain links TRBV19 with TRBJ1-4, with no clear D. V gave up 5 bases and J gave up 7 bases, with 8 bases separating them. From germline, CDR1 is LNHDA and CDR2 SQIVND (reference sequence). The CDR3 is 12 amino acids. The DNA for the CDR3 is TGTGCCAGTAGTCGGGGATTTGAAAAACTGTTTTTT. It encodes CASSRGFEKLFF.

This clonotype was seen more than once but under ten times. This chain joins TRBV7-9 and TRBJ2-3, with D possibly TRBD2 on 5 matching bases. Deletions cut 2 bases from V and 2 bases from J, with 11 bases between. CDR3 length: 15 residues. Germline-derived CDR1 and CDR2 are SEHNR and FQNEAQ (reference sequence). CDR3 sequence: CASSLKGRVTDTQYF. CDR3 DNA sequence: TGTGCCAGCAGCTTAAAAGGGAGAGTCACAGATACGCAGTATTTT.

Only a few counts were recorded for this clonotype. The chain joins TRBV2 to TRBJ2-1; possible D gene TRBD1, 5 bases. This CDR3 has 17 amino acids. V lost 5 bases and J 2 bases, leaving 19 bases between the germline ends. Germline CDR1 and CDR2: SNHLY and FYNNEI. CDR3 sequence reads: CASSLGSWQGPYNEQFF. The CDR3 DNA follows: TGTGCCAGCAGTCTGGGATCGTGGCAGGGTCCCTACAATGAGCAGTTCTTC.

This clonotype was counted between two and nine times. The rearrangement joins TRBV11-2 to TRBJ2-4, with 8 bases that match TRBD2. The CDR3 has 15 residues. The V gene's germline CDR1 is SGHAT and CDR2 FQNNGV. Trimming cost V 5 bases and J 5 bases; bases outside gene matches: 8. The CDR3 DNA reads TGTGCCAGCAGCCCGCTCAGGCGGGGGGAAAACATTCAGTACTTC. This translates into CASSPLRRGENIQYF.

In regard to this clonotype: Mismatch with germline at one junction end may stem from a read error. The chain combines TRBV5-1 with TRBJ1-1; possible D gene TRBD1, 6 bases. CDR1 is SGHRS, CDR2 YFSETQ, per germline. This CDR3 has 15 residues. CDR3: CASSPLFQRTAEAFF. The CDR3 DNA is TGCGCCAGCAGCCCCCTTTTTCAGCGGACAGCTGAAGCTTTCTTC.

This rearrangement joins TRBV29-1 to TRBJ2-7; TRBD1 matches at 7 bases. Germline V gene lookup returns CDR1 SQVTM and CDR2 ANQGSEA. The V and J ends lost 4 bases and 2 bases, in that order; junction bases with no gene match: 5. This CDR3 has 13 amino acids. The DNA of the CDR3 is TGCAGCGTTGTCCCGGGACAGACCTACGAGCAGTACTTC. Translation: CSVVPGQTYEQYF.